This T cell receptor (beta chain) was identified in a study of T cells in localized non-small cell lung cancer (dated by TCRdb to the early 2020s). Describing the broader study: Comparing tumors with uninvolved tumor-adjacent lungs, the study looked at the T cell repertoires of 220 or so patients with early-stage NSCLC. Of the NSCLC patients, approximately 130 were male and about 97 were female, and the mean age was approximately 66 years. The cohort was made up of a few hundred treatment-naive NSCLC patients whose localized lung tumors had been resected. Broad study findings and their caveats: Longer overall survival was associated with higher T cell density in blood, whereas shorter survival was associated with higher clonality in adjacent lung. Uninvolved tumor-adjacent lung showed the highest T cell clonality, higher than tumor, which suggests more focused antigenic responses in the adjacent lung. A median of 57 of the top 100 tumor clones turned up in the paired uninvolved adjacent lung, and approximately 30 of those clones also ranked among the top 100 of that same adjacent lung. Since the design was exploratory, TCR variables were selected using unadjusted p-values with no false-discovery rate correction. Because multi-region sequencing of the tumors was not done, intratumor heterogeneity could not be ruled out.

The immunoSEQ Assay was used to sequence TCR beta CDR3 regions from DNA. Under the source paper's analysis protocol: To compute T cell density, TCR beta template counts were normalized to usable DNA, which was estimated by amplifying housekeeping genes. Using the preseqR package, richness was estimated by extrapolating to 120,000 templates for tissue samples and 400,000 templates for PBMC samples. Clonality was calculated as one minus Pielou's evenness. Tissue-enriched TCRs were identified through differential abundance testing performed on productive amino-acid clonotypes, with a minimum total count of 5 and an alpha of 0.1. The Jaccard Index and the Morisita Overlap Index were used to measure how much the repertoires overlapped between compartments. GLIPH clustered TCR beta CDR3s with public tetramer-defined viral CDR3s; viral motifs required at least three viral sequences plus V-gene enrichment. What TCRdb holds here is the immuneACCESS table cut down to in-frame rearrangements. Part of the clones is not present; checked against another copy, under half of the missing clones reflect an unresolved V gene, and the others are unexplained. D and trimming come from the DNA, and the V and J calls and clone size come from that table. The sample table contains fewer than 15,000 clones; only one count was recorded for about 28% of them. The biggest ten clones account for roughly 7.2% of the sample.

Concerning this clone itself: Its recognized antigen is unknown. Base qualities are not provided; no much larger clone lies one nucleotide away.

At diagnosis, peripheral blood, uninvolved tumor-adjacent lung and tumor were collected and stored as a combination of fresh-frozen and FFPE material. This TCR was recovered from a female donor aged 60 or older with stage I lung adenocarcinoma. The sequencing used lung tumor tissue, collected before any cancer treatment.

The CDR3 sequence is CAWSHRGTTDTQYF. At the DNA level, the sequence is TGTGCCTGGAGCCACAGGGGGACCACAGATACGCAGTATTTT. Rearrangement joined TRBV30 to TRBJ2-3; 8 bases in the junction line up with TRBD1. Clipping removes 3 bases from V and 2 bases from J, with 4 as the unmatched junction base count. CDR1 and CDR2, looked up from the germline V gene (reference sequence), are GTSNPN and SVGIG. CDR3 length: 14 amino acids, cysteine to phenylalanine. The read is trimmed to its CDR3 DNA, 42 bases read in frame from base 1.